The source of this TCR beta chain is a study of shared clonotypes between healthy human individuals. Background on the study: The plates for each donor numbered three CD4 naive, three CD4 memory, two CD8 naive and one CD8 memory.

Sequenced by immunoSEQ multiplex PCR; TCRdb stores in-frame clones only, minus some. The repertoire holds around 2.1 million clones, with about 93% as singletons. The V and J ends lost 2 bases and 4 bases, in that order; junction bases with no gene match: 11. CDR3 size: 18 residues. Germline V gene lookup returns CDR1 LGHNA and CDR2 YNFKEQ. General observations from the study: Sequencing depth was a factor that was expected to affect clonotype sharing among donors.

Naive CD8 isolation took CD45RO-negative cells positively selected for CCR7 and excluded terminally differentiated effector memory CD45RA+ cells. Comment on this clone: Its antigen remains unknown.

V gene TRBV4-2 combines with J gene TRBJ2-7, with 13 bases matching TRBD2. The clonotype originates from a man aged 18 to 30 in good health. Some clones in this sample may be carry-over from other donors' samples. Input material: naive CD8+ T cells from PBMCs. The CDR3 nucleotides read TGTGCCAGCAGCCAAAGCACAACTAGCGGGAGGGCCTTTTACGAGCAGTACTTC. Translation: CASSQSTTSGRAFYEQYF.